The 23 T cell receptor beta chains listed next were all sequenced from one sample in a study of T cells in Graves' hyperthyroidism and ophthalmopathy. Researchers amplified the TCR beta CDR3 regions from RNA transcripts. First-round RT-PCR with HTBI primers amplified the TCR CDR3 region. TCRdb processed the multiplex PCR reads anew with MiXCR; each CDR3 protein has one entry. Of 400,000 to 550,000 distinct CDR3 sequences listed, around an eighth were seen once; the top ten hold less than 20%. Sequencing used blood. These receptors came from a woman younger than 30 with Graves' hyperthyroidism.

This clonotype was observed once. CDR3 DNA sequence: TGTGCCAGCAGCTTACTTTACGCGAACACCGGGGAGCTGTTTTTT. It translates to CASSLLYANTGELFF. V usage is TRBV11-1 and J usage is TRBJ2-2; D unclear. The CDR3 spans 15 residues. Trimming cost V 2 bases and J 0 bases, with 7 bases left between them. Germline V gene data show CDR1 as SGHAT and CDR2 as FQDESV (reference sequence).

This clonotype was seen a handful of times. V and J are TRBV30 and TRBJ1-5; 10 bases are shared with TRBD1. The trim removed 2 bases at V and 0 bases at J, leaving 19 bases unmatched. The CDR3 runs to 21 residues. Germline CDR1 GTSNPN, CDR2 SVGIG (reference sequence). CDR3 residues: CAWSRGQGDGYGFYSNQPQHF. The CDR3 DNA reads TGTGCCTGGAGTCGAGGACAGGGGGACGGGTACGGGTTTTATAGCAATCAGCCCCAGCATTTT.

This clonotype appeared a few times. V usage is TRBV7-6 and J usage is TRBJ2-7; D call uncertain. The CDR3 is 14 amino acids. CDR1 is SGHVS, CDR2 FNYEAQ, per germline. The V and J ends lost 2 bases and 3 bases respectively, with 11 bases between them. CDR3 residues: CASSLQSRSYEQYV. In nucleotides, the CDR3 is TGTGCCAGCAGCTTACAATCCAGGAGCTACGAGCAGTACGTC.

This clonotype was observed many times. This sequence joins TRBV6-1 and TRBJ2-5; 11 bases map to TRBD2. The CDR3 runs 14 residues. The germline V gene has CDR1 MNHNS and CDR2 SASEGT. Germline trimming cut 6 bases from V and 4 bases from J; bases unmatched to any gene: 4. The CDR3 sequence: CASRASGRRETQYF. The CDR3 DNA reads as TGTGCCAGCAGAGCTAGCGGGAGGCGAGAGACCCAGTACTTC.

This clonotype has just a few counts. The chain has TRBV6-1 and TRBJ1-2; TRBD1 matches at 9 bases. The CDR3 runs to 15 residues. The ends lost 6 bases at V and 4 bases at J; junction bases unmatched: 9. The germline V gene encodes CDR1 MNHNS and CDR2 SASEGT. CDR3 sequence reads: CASSSKKTGGYGYTF. DNA of the CDR3: TGTGCCAGCAGCTCCAAAAAGACAGGGGGCTATGGCTACACCTTC.

This clonotype has a handful of counts. The rearrangement joins TRBV27 to TRBJ2-1; TRBD1 agrees at 12 bases. Germline lookup yields CDR1 MNHEY and CDR2 SMNVEV (reference sequence). The CDR3 is 16 amino acids. The ends lost 7 bases at V and 3 bases at J; junction bases unmatched: 7. The CDR3 nucleotides read TGTGCCAGCACCTCCGGGACAGGGGGCAACTACAATGAGCAGTTCTTC. Translation: CASTSGTGGNYNEQFF.

V is TRBV9 and J is TRBJ2-3; the match to TRBD2 covers 7 bases. Germline CDR1 reads SGDLS; CDR2 reads YYNGEE. V lost 6 bases and J lost 2; bases outside the gene matches: 9. CDR3 length equals 15 residues. The CDR3 DNA reads TGTGCCAGCACCGCGGGACTATCAATCACAGATACGCAGTATTTT. The encoded protein is CASTAGLSITDTQYF.

J is TRBJ1-3 and V is TRBV10-1; no reliable D call. Per germline, CDR1 WNHNN and CDR2 SYGVQD (reference sequence). The CDR3 is 13 residues long. Trimming removed 6 bases from V and 0 bases from J, with 6 bases in between. DNA for the CDR3: TGCGCCAGCAGGGCAGACTCTGGAAACACCATATATTTT. It specifies CASRADSGNTIYF.

In its sample, this clonotype was seen many times. The chain employs TRBV6-2 or TRBV6-3 and TRBJ1-2, with TRBD1 as a possible D gene (5 bases). CDR3 size: 18 residues. V lost 6 bases, J lost 8 bases, and 31 bases lay in between. Germline loops: CDR1 MNHEY, CDR2 SVGEGT. The CDR3 here is CASSQTITKPGPVRGYTF. In nucleotides, the CDR3 is TGTGCCAGCAGCCAAACGATCACCAAACCGGGGCCGGTTCGAGGCTACACCTTC.

The chain employs TRBV5-1 and TRBJ2-7; 10 bases align to TRBD1. This CDR3 has 14 residues. With V trimmed by 4 bases and J by 6 bases, 7 bases remained unmatched. Germline CDR1 is SGHRS and CDR2 is YFSETQ. The CDR3 reads CASSPSGQGGEQYF. The CDR3 DNA sequence: TGCGCCAGCAGCCCATCCGGACAGGGGGGCGAGCAGTACTTC.

This clonotype occurred a few times. J is TRBJ2-3 and V is TRBV9; D gene unclear. Germline V lookup: CDR1 SGDLS, CDR2 YYNGEE. This CDR3 contains 16 residues. V was pared by 1 base and J by 3 bases, with 15 bases between. Written as DNA, the CDR3 is TGTGCCAGCAGCGTATTAGCCGACGGTAGTACAGATACGCAGTATTTT. This encodes CASSVLADGSTDTQYF.

The rearrangement links TRBV30 to TRBJ2-5; D is perhaps TRBD2 (7 bases). This CDR3 spans 13 amino acids. Trimming stripped 4 bases from V and 1 base from J, with 10 bases between. Germline CDR1 reads GTSNPN; CDR2 reads SVGIG (reference sequence). The CDR3 loop is CAWKGGAQETQYF. As DNA, the CDR3 is TGTGCCTGGAAGGGGGGGGCCCAAGAGACCCAGTACTTC.

This clonotype was seen only a few times. The chain combines TRBV15 with TRBJ1-5; no definite D call. Germline lookup yields CDR1 LNHNV and CDR2 YYDKDF (reference sequence). V was pared by 5 bases and J by 3 bases, with 17 bases between. The CDR3 sequence is 16 residues long. The CDR3 region has the DNA TGTGCCACCAGCGGCACCGGAGTGGCCGCCAATCAGCCCCAGCATTTT. This sequence encodes CATSGTGVAANQPQHF.

In regard to this clonotype: With a much larger clone just one base away, this may be a read error. The J gene is TRBJ2-2, the V gene TRBV19, with 7 positions matching TRBD1. The V gene's germline CDR1 is LNHDA and CDR2 SQIVND (reference sequence). CDR3 size: 15 residues. CDR3 in amino acids: CASSIGQGNTRELFF. The CDR3 DNA follows: TGTGCCAGTAGTATAGGACAGGGAAACACCAGGGAGCTGTTTTTT.

This clonotype appeared many times. The chain couples TRBV24-1 to TRBJ2-5; no clear D gene. Between the trimmed V and J ends, which lost 2 bases and 3 bases, there was a span of 9 bases. CDR3 size: 14 residues. CDR1 KGHDR and CDR2 SFDVKD come from the germline V gene. The DNA of the CDR3 is TGTGCCACCAGTGATTATTCAGGAGAAGAGACCCAGTACTTC. It yields the protein CATSDYSGEETQYF.

This clonotype was seen repeatedly, ten times or more. The V call is TRBV9, the J call TRBJ2-5; 9 nucleotides line up with TRBD2. Trimming cost V 0 bases and J 1 base; bases outside gene matches: 7. This CDR3 is built from 17 residues. The germline V gene encodes CDR1 SGDLS and CDR2 YYNGEE. CDR3 bases: TGTGCCAGCAGCGTAGGTCAGCGGGAGGAGTTCCAAGAGACCCAGTACTTC. It codes for CASSVGQREEFQETQYF.

The CDR3 here is CASTSSSGKGGQFF. The DNA for the CDR3 is TGTGCCAGTACTTCGTCTAGCGGGAAGGGTGGGCAGTTCTTC. The chain links TRBV19 to TRBJ2-7; 9 nucleotides agree with TRBD2. The DNA end lines up better with TRBJ2-1; the J call may be wrong. Germline loops: CDR1 LNHDA, CDR2 SQIVND (reference sequence). This CDR3 has 14 residues.

This sequence joins TRBV28 and TRBJ2-5; the D call may be TRBD1 or TRBD2 (6 bases each). Germline V lookup: CDR1 MDHEN, CDR2 SYDVKM. There are 15 residues in the CDR3. V shed 4 bases and J shed 5 bases, with 17 bases lying between them. The CDR3: CASSSPLGGQETQYF. CDR3 sequence (DNA): TGTGCCAGCAGTTCCCCTTTGGGGGGCCAGGAGACCCAGTACTTC.

This clonotype was counted ten times or more. The chain is built from TRBV7-6 and TRBJ2-1; no clear D gene. The V and J ends lost 1 base and 2 bases respectively, with 9 bases between them. Germline values: CDR1 SGHVS, CDR2 FNYEAQ. This CDR3 contains 15 residues. CDR3 residues: CASSLDIGAYNEQFF. CDR3 DNA sequence: TGTGCCAGCAGCTTAGACATTGGCGCCTACAATGAGCAGTTCTTC.

This clonotype was detected a few times. The chain carries TRBV5-1 and TRBJ2-3; 7 nucleotides match TRBD1. The CDR3 is 14 residues long. Looked up from germline, CDR1 is SGHRS and CDR2 is YFSETQ. Losses at the gene ends were 3 bases for V and 2 bases for J; bases not matched to a gene: 3. The CDR3 region has the DNA TGCGCCAGCAGCTACGGACAGGACACAGATACGCAGTATTTT. Translated, it gives CASSYGQDTDTQYF.

In nucleotides, the CDR3 is TGTGCCAGCAGCCACGGGTGGGGGACGGGTGGCTACACCTTC. This gives the protein CASSHGWGTGGYTF. This chain connects TRBV9 to TRBJ1-2, with a possible D match to TRBD1 (5 bases). In germline, CDR1 is SGDLS, CDR2 YYNGEE. This CDR3 is built from 14 residues. Trimming shortened V by 4 bases and J by 7 bases, and 17 bases separated the two germline ends.

This clonotype was recorded at least ten times. The rearrangement links TRBV12-5 to TRBJ1-4, with 8 positions matching TRBD1. CDR1 is LGHNT and CDR2 is FRNRAP in the germline V gene. The CDR3 is 15 amino acids. V was clipped by 1 base and J by 6 bases; unmatched bases: 4. CDR3: CASGLATGQDEKLFF. In DNA form, the CDR3 reads TGTGCTAGTGGTTTGGCCACGGGACAGGATGAAAAACTGTTTTTT.

This clonotype turned up a few times. V is TRBV12-3 or TRBV12-4 and J is TRBJ2-1, with a possible D match to TRBD2 (6 bases). The V gene lost 8 bases and the J gene lost 14 bases, with 13 bases spanning the gap. The CDR3 covers 10 residues. Written as DNA, the CDR3 is TGTGCCAGCGGCGGGACGGGTAAGTTCTTC. Its protein is CASGGTGKFF.